The T cell receptor beta chain under discussion was sequenced for a study of cytomegalovirus exposure and HLA in healthy donors. Sequenced by immunoSEQ multiplex PCR; TCRdb stores in-frame clones only, minus some. The data hold 200,000 or so clones, with about 79% observed a single time. Unmatched junction bases numbered 6, after V lost 4 bases and J lost 10 bases. Germline CDR1 is SGHRS and CDR2 is YFSETQ. The CDR3 is made up of 14 amino acids. The chain joins TRBV5-1 to TRBJ1-4, with 11 bases identical to TRBD1. What was sequenced was PBMCs. This clonotype was sampled from a young woman in good health and CMV-seropositive. The CDR3 DNA reads TGCGCCAGCAGCCCGGACAGGGGGCTAGGAAAACTGTTTTTT. It encodes CASSPDRGLGKLFF.